This T cell receptor (beta chain) appears in the sequencing data of a study of molecular identifiers for immune sequencing clone quantification. V was clipped by 5 bases and J by 4 bases, with 13 bases between them. Germline V gene data show CDR1 as MDHEN and CDR2 as SYDVKM. There are 14 residues in the CDR3. This clonotype was counted many times. Its target is not known. TCRdb reprocessed the PCR reads via MiXCR and lists one record per CDR3 protein. The sample contains 65,000 or so distinct CDR3 sequences, roughly 18% of which appear only once. Naive CD8 T cell sorting was performed on the CD8+CD4-CCR7+CD45RA+ phenotype. General study results and limits: Clones above 20 RNA copies held over 98% of effector molecules, under 1% in naive cells.

The gene calls are TRBV28 and TRBJ2-3; D unresolved. Sequencing input: naive CD8+ T cells from blood, with Jurkat cell RNA spiked in. Regarding subset: FACS-sorted CD8+CD4-CCR7+CD45RA+ naive T cells. This clonotype was obtained from a human donor in good health. Some libraries in this study had Jurkat cell RNA spiked in. CDR3 sequence: CASSLIQRPDTQYF. CDR3 coding DNA: TGTGCCAGCAGTCTTATACAGCGACCAGATACGCAGTATTTT.